One sample yielded the 11 T cell receptor beta chains listed below, sequenced in a study of blood T cell repertoires in COVID-19. Only in-frame clones appear in the TCRdb table, and some are missing; sequencing was by immunoSEQ multiplex PCR. Among over 100,000 clones listed, around 86% were seen once. The sequenced material came from peripheral blood. The source is a man aged 65 to 79 with acute or convalescent COVID-19.

Remarks on this clone: The junction departs from the called germline gene at one end, perhaps through a read error. V and J are TRBV6-5 and TRBJ2-7, with D perhaps matching TRBD2 (7 bases). The CDR3 runs to 11 residues. Germline lookup yields CDR1 MNHEY and CDR2 SVGAGI. DNA for the CDR3: TGTGCCAGCAGCGAGGGGGGGACCGGGAACTTC. Encoded protein: CASSEGGTGNF.

This chain uses TRBV3-1 (or the pseudogene TRBV3-2) with TRBJ1-1; no clear D gene. V shed 3 bases and J shed 1 base, with 15 bases lying between them. The V gene's germline CDR1 is LGHDT and CDR2 YNNKEL (reference sequence). The CDR3 length is 16 residues. The CDR3 region has the DNA TGTGCCAGCAGCCAGGAAACAGTACGGGGGAACACTGAAGCTTTCTTT. Its translation is CASSQETVRGNTEAFF.

The J gene is TRBJ2-7, the V gene TRBV30, with 7 nucleotides matching TRBD1. V dropped 2 bases and J dropped 4; count of bases not matched to a gene: 2. CDR1 is GTSNPN and CDR2 is SVGIG in the germline V gene (reference sequence). The CDR3 spans 12 residues. Here the CDR3 reads CAWSRDRYEQYF. CDR3 sequence (DNA): TGTGCCTGGAGTAGGGACAGATACGAGCAGTACTTC.

The chain has TRBV28 and TRBJ2-5; TRBD1 might be the D (5 bases). V was clipped by 7 bases and J by 0 bases, with 15 bases between them. Germline CDR1 MDHEN, CDR2 SYDVKM. This CDR3 is built from 15 residues. The CDR3 DNA is TGTGCCAGCACCCCACTTGGGGCGGACCAAGAGACCCAGTACTTC. It encodes CASTPLGADQETQYF.

The CDR3 nucleotides are TGTGCCAGCAGAGCGGACTCCTACGAGCAGTACTTC. It translates to CASRADSYEQYF. The J gene is TRBJ2-7, the V gene TRBV12-3 or TRBV12-4, with D possibly TRBD2 on 5 matching bases. The germline V and J ends were trimmed by 6 bases and 0 bases, with 6 bases remaining between them. This CDR3 contains 12 residues.

The count of this clone is one. V and J are TRBV28 and TRBJ1-6; 9 bases are shared with TRBD1. This CDR3 has 15 residues. The J segment lost 10 bases and the V segment lost 6 bases, leaving 10 bases of the junction unmatched. Germline V gives CDR1 MDHEN, CDR2 SYDVKM. CDR3 sequence (DNA): TGTGCCAGCAGCTCGCCGGGACAGGGTGGCTCACCCCTCCACTTT. Its protein is CASSSPGQGGSPLHF. The complete variable domain, with remaining parts taken from reference TRBV28 and TRBJ1-6, reads DVKVTQSSRYLVKRTGEKVFLECVQDMDHENMFWYRQDPGLGLRLIYFSYDVKMKEKGDIPEGYSVSREKKERFSLILESASTNQTSMYLCASSSPGQGGSPLHFGNGTRLTVT.

V usage is TRBV5-1 and J usage is TRBJ2-7, with D maybe TRBD1 (6 bases). This CDR3 has 15 residues. Trimming took 5 bases from V and 4 from J, leaving 19 bases between them. Germline CDR1 SGHRS, CDR2 YFSETQ. The CDR3 bases are TGCGCCAGCAGGCTAACCGGGACAAATTTATACGAGCAGTACTTC. Translating it yields CASRLTGTNLYEQYF.

In the case of this clone: This sample also contains other DNA sequences that code for the same CDR3. This sequence joins TRBV5-4 and TRBJ1-1, with TRBD1 identical over 11 bases. V dropped 4 bases and J dropped 5; count of bases not matched to a gene: 4. Germline CDR1 is SGHNT and CDR2 is YYREEE (reference sequence). This CDR3 has 14 amino acids. The CDR3 DNA sequence: TGTGCCAGCAGCCCGGGACAGGGGGATACTGAAGCTTTCTTT. Translation: CASSPGQGDTEAFF.

With regard to this clone: An end of the junction does not agree with germline; a read error may underlie this. This sequence joins TRBV11-2 and TRBJ2-3; 8 bases match TRBD1. The germline V gene has CDR1 SGHAT and CDR2 FQNNGV. The CDR3 is 16 amino acids. CDR3 sequence (DNA): TGTGCCAGCACCTTATATAGGGCAGGGGGCGCAGATACGCAGTATTTT. Protein product: CASTLYRAGGADTQYF.

The chain uses TRBV12-3 or TRBV12-4 and TRBJ1-3; D call uncertain. The V end was cut by 6 bases, the J end by 7 bases, with 10 bases between. The CDR3 spans 12 residues. The CDR3 nucleotides are TGTGCCAGCAGGTCAGCGGGGAACACCATATATTTT. Its protein product is CASRSAGNTIYF.

This clone was counted between two and nine times. The CDR3 loop reads CASQIVATNEKLFF. DNA for the CDR3: TGTGCCAGTCAGATCGTTGCAACTAATGAAAAACTGTTTTTT. J is TRBJ1-4 and V is TRBV19; the D is unclear. This CDR3 is 14 amino acids long. Germline lookup yields CDR1 LNHDA and CDR2 SQIVND (reference sequence). Trimming cost V 8 bases and J 0 bases, with 10 bases left between them.